This is a list of T cell receptor beta chains from one sample in a study of blood T cell repertoires in COVID-19. Sequenced by immunoSEQ multiplex PCR; TCRdb stores in-frame clones only, minus some. The profile shows about 34,000 clones, more than 70% of them singletons. Sequenced sample: peripheral blood. These receptors all stem from a man older than 75 with active or convalescent COVID-19. Both conserved end residues are part of each CDR3. Fields, in order: V gene, D gene, J gene, CDR3 length, clone size, CDR3 DNA, CDR3 protein. A D gene is named only where the DNA matches it firmly. The listing skips clone size in some rows; elsewhere it reads once, few, many or a size class.

V: TRBV28
D: TRBD1
J: TRBJ2-1
length: 17
size: NA
DNA: TGTGCCAGCAGCCCCCGTGGGGCCGGTTTTACAGGGGGTGAGCAGTTCTTC
CDR3: CASSPRGAGFTGGEQFF

V: TRBV29-1
D: TRBD1
J: TRBJ1-4
length: 12
size: few
DNA: TGCAGCGTACAGGGGATGAATGAAAAACTGTTTTTT
CDR3: CSVQGMNEKLFF

V: TRBV27
D: NA
J: TRBJ1-2
length: 14
size: NA
DNA: TGTGCCAGCAGAGGGGGAGATTCAGGGGCGCGCTACACCTTC
CDR3: CASRGGDSGARYTF

V: TRBV11-2
D: NA
J: TRBJ2-7
length: 14
size: NA
DNA: TGTGCCAGCAGCCGACCGGGACTTCAGTACGAGCAGTACTTC
CDR3: CASSRPGLQYEQYF

V: TRBV10-2
D: NA
J: TRBJ2-1
length: 13
size: once
DNA: TGCGCCAGCAGTGAGAGTATCGCGGGGGAGCAGTTCTTC
CDR3: CASSESIAGEQFF

V: TRBV7-7
D: NA
J: TRBJ2-1
length: 16
size: NA
DNA: TGTGCCAGCAGCTCCTCTGGAGTCTCCCCCGACAATGAGCAGTTCTTC
CDR3: CASSSSGVSPDNEQFF

V: TRBV19
D: TRBD2
J: TRBJ2-5
length: 17
size: NA
DNA: TGTGCCAGTAGTAGAGGACTAGCGGGAGGGGGGCAAGAGACCCAGTACTTC
CDR3: CASSRGLAGGGQETQYF

V: TRBV7-9
D: TRBD1
J: TRBJ2-7
length: 12
size: NA
DNA: TGTGCCAGCAGCCGGACAGGGCGGAGTACATACTTC
CDR3: CASSRTGRSTYF

V: TRBV6-2/TRBV6-3
D: NA
J: TRBJ1-1
length: 14
size: NA
DNA: TGTGCCAGCAGTGATCTCACAGGGTCGCGGGAAGCTTTCTTT
CDR3: CASSDLTGSREAFF

V: TRBV25-1
D: NA
J: TRBJ2-5
length: 14
size: NA
DNA: TGTGCCAGCACCCCAAGGGAGTACCAAGAGACCCAGTACTTC
CDR3: CASTPREYQETQYF

V: TRBV10-3
D: NA
J: TRBJ2-4
length: 13
size: few
DNA: TGTGCCACCCAGGGGTCAGCCAAAAACATTCAGTACTTC
CDR3: CATQGSAKNIQYF

V: TRBV12-3/TRBV12-4
D: NA
J: TRBJ1-4
length: 12
size: NA
DNA: TGTGCCAGCACGGGGGATTTTGAAAAACTGTTTTTT
CDR3: CASTGDFEKLFF

V: TRBV5-1
D: TRBD2
J: TRBJ2-3
length: 15
size: once
DNA: TGCGCCAGCAGCTTTAGCGGGAGTAAGGCAGATACGCAGTATTTT
CDR3: CASSFSGSKADTQYF

V: TRBV27
D: TRBD2
J: TRBJ2-2
length: 16
size: few
DNA: TGTGCCAGCAGCTTTGAGCCGGGACTATCAAATGGGGAGCTGTTTTTT
CDR3: CASSFEPGLSNGELFF

V: TRBV29-1
D: NA
J: TRBJ1-2
length: 11
size: NA
DNA: TGCAGCGTTGTCTGGAGCTATGGCTACACCTTC
CDR3: CSVVWSYGYTF

V: TRBV5-1
D: TRBD2
J: TRBJ2-7
length: 16
size: few
DNA: TGCGCCAGCAGCAGAACCGGGACTAGCGGGAGTTACGAGCAGTACTTC
CDR3: CASSRTGTSGSYEQYF

V: TRBV5-4
D: TRBD2
J: TRBJ2-7
length: 15
size: NA
DNA: TGTGCCAGCAGCTTGTCAGCGGGGAGAGCCTACGAGCAGTACTTC
CDR3: CASSLSAGRAYEQYF

V: TRBV28
D: NA
J: TRBJ2-1
length: 13
size: NA
DNA: TGTAGTGCGGGACGCGGCATATACAATGAGCAGTTCTTC
CDR3: CSAGRGIYNEQFF

V: TRBV11-2
D: NA
J: TRBJ1-2
length: 12
size: once
DNA: TGTGCCAGCAGCTTAGATATGAGTGGCTACACCTTC
CDR3: CASSLDMSGYTF

V: TRBV29-1
D: NA
J: TRBJ2-1
length: 14
size: NA
DNA: TGCAGCGTTGAAGTAGTACCCCGGGACAATGAGCAGTTCTTC
CDR3: CSVEVVPRDNEQFF

V: TRBV28
D: TRBD1
J: TRBJ1-1
length: 14
size: few
DNA: TGTGCCAGCAGTTTAGGCGGGACAGCAATAGAAGCTTTCTTT
CDR3: CASSLGGTAIEAFF

V: TRBV24-1
D: TRBD1
J: TRBJ2-2
length: 16
size: NA
DNA: TGTGCCACCAGTGACCCGGGACAGGGTGACACCGGGGAGCTGTTTTTT
CDR3: CATSDPGQGDTGELFF

V: TRBV4-3
D: NA
J: TRBJ2-1
length: 13
size: NA
DNA: TGCGCCAGCAGACAAGGACTTAACAATGAGCAGTTCTTC
CDR3: CASRQGLNNEQFF

V: TRBV27
D: TRBD1
J: TRBJ2-1
length: 16
size: NA
DNA: TGTGCCAGCAGTCCTCGACAGGGGAGGTTGGACAATGAGCAGTTCTTC
CDR3: CASSPRQGRLDNEQFF

V: TRBV6-5
D: TRBD1
J: TRBJ1-6
length: 14
size: NA
DNA: TGTGCCAGCAGATTAACAGGGGGGAATTCACCCCTCCACTTT
CDR3: CASRLTGGNSPLHF

V: TRBV5-1
D: TRBD2
J: TRBJ2-3
length: 17
size: NA
DNA: TGCGCCAGCAGCTTGGGACTAGCGGGAGGCAACACAGATACGCAGTATTTT
CDR3: CASSLGLAGGNTDTQYF

V: TRBV28
D: TRBD1
J: TRBJ1-6
length: 15
size: NA
DNA: TGTGCCAGCAGTGGAACCGGGACAGGAATCTCACCCCTCCACTTT
CDR3: CASSGTGTGISPLHF

V: TRBV18
D: TRBD2
J: TRBJ2-1
length: 16
size: NA
DNA: TGTGCCAGCTCACCACCCGCGGGAGGGAATTACAATGAGCAGTTCTTC
CDR3: CASSPPAGGNYNEQFF

V: TRBV6-7
D: TRBD1
J: TRBJ1-1
length: 13
size: NA
DNA: TGTGCCAGCAGTCGACAGGGATTGAGTAAGGCTTTCTTT
CDR3: CASSRQGLSKAFF

V: TRBV5-1
D: NA
J: TRBJ2-3
length: 16
size: NA
DNA: TGCGCCAGCAGCCTGAAGTCAGGGCATTACACAGATACGCAGTATTTT
CDR3: CASSLKSGHYTDTQYF

V: TRBV6-5
D: TRBD1
J: TRBJ1-6
length: 15
size: once
DNA: TGTGCCAGCAGTTACTCGGGACAGGGTAATTCACCCCTCCACTTT
CDR3: CASSYSGQGNSPLHF

V: TRBV5-8
D: TRBD1
J: TRBJ2-1
length: 15
size: NA
DNA: TGTGCCAGCAGCATAGGACAGGGAGCCTACAATGAGCAGTTCTTC
CDR3: CASSIGQGAYNEQFF

V: TRBV7-6
D: NA
J: TRBJ2-3
length: 13
size: few
DNA: TGTGCCAGCAGCTCAATAACAGCAGATACGCAGTATTTT
CDR3: CASSSITADTQYF

V: TRBV27
D: NA
J: TRBJ2-7
length: 13
size: few
DNA: TGTGCCAGCAGTCCGGACAGATTCTACGAGCAGTACTTC
CDR3: CASSPDRFYEQYF

V: TRBV28
D: TRBD1
J: TRBJ2-5
length: 14
size: once
DNA: TGTGCCAGCAGTTTCAGGGACAGCAAAGAGACCCAGTACTTC
CDR3: CASSFRDSKETQYF